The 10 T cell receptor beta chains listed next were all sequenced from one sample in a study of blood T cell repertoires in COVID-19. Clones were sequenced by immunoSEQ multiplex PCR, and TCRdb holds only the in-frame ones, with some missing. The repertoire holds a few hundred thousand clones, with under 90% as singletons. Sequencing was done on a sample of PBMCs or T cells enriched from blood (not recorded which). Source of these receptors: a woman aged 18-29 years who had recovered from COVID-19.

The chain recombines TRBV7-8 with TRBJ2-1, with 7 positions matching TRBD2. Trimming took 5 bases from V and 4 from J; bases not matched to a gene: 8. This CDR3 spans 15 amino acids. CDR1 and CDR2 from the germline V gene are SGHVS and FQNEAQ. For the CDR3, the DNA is TGTGCCAGCAGCATCCGACTAGCTCCATACAATGAGCAGTTCTTC. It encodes CASSIRLAPYNEQFF.

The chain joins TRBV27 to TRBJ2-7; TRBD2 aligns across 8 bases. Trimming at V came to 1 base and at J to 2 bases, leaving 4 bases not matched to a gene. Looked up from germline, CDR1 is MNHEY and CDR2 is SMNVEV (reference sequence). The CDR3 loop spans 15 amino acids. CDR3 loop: CASSLLGGGTYEQYF. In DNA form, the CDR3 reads TGTGCCAGCAGTTTATTGGGCGGGGGGACCTACGAGCAGTACTTC.

In DNA form, the CDR3 reads TGTGCCAGCAGCCAAGATCCGAGATCCCGGACTAGCGGGAGGGTCTACAATGAGCAGTTCTTC. Protein product: CASSQDPRSRTSGRVYNEQFF. The chain combines TRBV3-1 (or the pseudogene TRBV3-2) with TRBJ2-1; 15 bases match TRBD2. V lost 0 bases to trimming and J lost 3 bases; unmatched junction nucleotides: 12. CDR3 length equals 21 residues. Germline V lookup: CDR1 LGHDT, CDR2 YNNKEL (reference sequence).

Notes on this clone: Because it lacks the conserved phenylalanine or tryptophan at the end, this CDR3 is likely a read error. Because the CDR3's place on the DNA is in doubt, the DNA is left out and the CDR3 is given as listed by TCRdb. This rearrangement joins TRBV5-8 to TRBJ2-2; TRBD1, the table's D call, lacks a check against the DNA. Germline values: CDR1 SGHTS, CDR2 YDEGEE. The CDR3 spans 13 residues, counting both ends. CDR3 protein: CASSPTRSSGYMY.

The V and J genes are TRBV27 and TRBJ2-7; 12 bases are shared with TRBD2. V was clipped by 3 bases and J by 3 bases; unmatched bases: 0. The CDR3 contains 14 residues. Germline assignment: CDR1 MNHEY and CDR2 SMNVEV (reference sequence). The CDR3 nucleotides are TGTGCCAGCAGTTTGACTAGCGGGAGCTACGAGCAGTACTTC. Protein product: CASSLTSGSYEQYF.

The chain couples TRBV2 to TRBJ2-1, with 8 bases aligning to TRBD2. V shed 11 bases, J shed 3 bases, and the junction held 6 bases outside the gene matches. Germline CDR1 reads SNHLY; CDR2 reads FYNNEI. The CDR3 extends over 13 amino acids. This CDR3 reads CAARLANYNEQFF. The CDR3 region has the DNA TGTGCCGCCAGACTAGCGAACTACAATGAGCAGTTCTTC.

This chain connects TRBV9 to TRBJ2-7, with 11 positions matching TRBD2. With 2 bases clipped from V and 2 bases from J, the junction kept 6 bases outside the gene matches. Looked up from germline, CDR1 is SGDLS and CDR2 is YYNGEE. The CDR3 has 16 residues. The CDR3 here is CASSVLAGGTPYEQYF. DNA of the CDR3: TGTGCCAGCAGCGTCCTAGCGGGGGGTACCCCCTACGAGCAGTACTTC.

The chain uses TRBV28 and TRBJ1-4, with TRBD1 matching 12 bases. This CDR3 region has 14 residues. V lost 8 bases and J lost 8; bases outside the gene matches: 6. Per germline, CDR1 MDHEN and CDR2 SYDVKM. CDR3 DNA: TGTGCCAGCGGCGGGACAGGGGGCAGGGAAAAACTGTTTTTT. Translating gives CASGGTGGREKLFF.

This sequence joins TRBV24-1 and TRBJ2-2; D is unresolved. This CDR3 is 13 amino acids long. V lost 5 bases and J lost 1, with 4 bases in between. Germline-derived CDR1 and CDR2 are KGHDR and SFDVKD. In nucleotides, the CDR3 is TGTGCCACCAGTGCAGAGAACACCGGGGAGCTGTTTTTT. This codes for CATSAENTGELFF.

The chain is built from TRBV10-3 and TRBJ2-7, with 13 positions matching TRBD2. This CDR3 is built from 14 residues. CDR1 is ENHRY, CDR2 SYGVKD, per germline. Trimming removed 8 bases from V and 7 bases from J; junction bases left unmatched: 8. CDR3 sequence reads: CAIGRLAGGEEQYF. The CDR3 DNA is TGTGCCATCGGCCGACTAGCGGGAGGAGAGGAGCAGTACTTC.